This T cell receptor beta chain was recovered during a study of T cell repertoires in cytomegalovirus infection. Study-level background: It can be stated that public TCR beta signatures indicated CMV infection as well as a matching HLA type.

In TCRdb, the reads were re-called with MiXCR into one record per CDR3 protein. The sample yields more than 650,000 distinct CDR3 sequences, about a third seen once. The CDR3 spans 14 residues. The germline CDR1 and CDR2 sequences are LNHDA and SQIVND (reference sequence). With 0 bases removed from V and 6 bases from J, the gap between germline ends came to 11 bases. The sequenced sample consisted of PBMCs. The receptor was derived from a human donor in good health (CMV status not recorded). Some clones in this sample may be carry-over from other donors' samples. The rearrangement joins TRBV19 to TRBJ1-1; no clear D. The CDR3 DNA reads as TGTGCCAGTAGTATAGACGGACTAAGGGCTGAAGCTTTCTTT. Protein product: CASSIDGLRAEAFF.